This paragraph covers one TCR beta chain sequence. Its matching antigen is unknown. PCR involved 60 Vbeta and 13 Jbeta primers. Clones were read by immunoSEQ multiplex PCR, and TCRdb kept only the in-frame ones, dropping some. Among under 150,000 clones listed, over 75% were seen once. This entry comes from a study of cytomegalovirus exposure and HLA in healthy donors. Study-wide results and limits: The productive fraction for most TCR beta V segments was about 90% or about 30% in an earlier analysis.

This clonotype was obtained from a woman in her twenties or thirties in good health and CMV-seronegative. Sequenced material: PBMCs.

The CDR3 coding sequence is TGTGCCAGCAGCCCCAGGGGGTTGGGTAATGAAAAACTGTTTTTT. This gives the protein CASSPRGLGNEKLFF. The rearrangement uses TRBV9 and TRBJ1-4; 7 nucleotides agree with TRBD1. After removal of 4 bases from V and 4 bases from J, the junction contained 7 bases not matched to a gene. Germline V gene data show CDR1 as SGDLS and CDR2 as YYNGEE. CDR3 length: 15 amino acids.